Below are 11 T cell receptor beta chains sequenced from a single sample in a study of technical replicates of blood from a few donors. Method: immunoSEQ multiplex PCR; TCRdb's copy keeps in-frame clones and lacks some. The table records 55,000 to 60,000 clones, roughly 93% of them present only once. The sample consisted of PBMCs. The receptors derive from a human donor in good health. Some clones in this sample may be carry-over from other donors' samples.

The J gene is TRBJ2-1, the V gene TRBV7-2, with no clear D. The CDR3 contains 15 residues. CDR1 is SGHTA and CDR2 is FQGNSA in the germline V gene. The V and J ends lost 5 bases and 10 bases respectively, with 21 bases between them. The CDR3 nucleotides are TGTGCCAGCAGCCCCCCTGGCCTTACCATGCAGGAGCAGTTCTTC. It specifies CASSPPGLTMQEQFF.

The chain combines TRBV5-1 with TRBJ1-1; 7 bases map to TRBD1. V was clipped by 0 bases and J by 5 bases; unmatched bases: 13. Germline V gene lookup returns CDR1 SGHRS and CDR2 YFSETQ. The CDR3 sequence is 17 residues long. The CDR3 region is CASSLGATGFWGTEAFF. DNA for the CDR3: TGCGCCAGCAGCTTGGGCGCGACAGGGTTTTGGGGGACTGAAGCTTTCTTT.

The genes are TRBV7-9 and TRBJ1-3; D not certain. Germline V lookup: CDR1 SEHNR, CDR2 FQNEAQ (reference sequence). This CDR3 comprises 12 residues. The V end lost 0 bases, the J end lost 8 bases, and 5 bases lay between the germline ends. As DNA, the CDR3 is TGTGCCAGCAGCTTAGCTGGCTACACCATATATTTT. This translates into CASSLAGYTIYF.

The chain combines TRBV6-5 with TRBJ2-7; 13 bases line up with TRBD2. The CDR3 length is 15 residues. V trimming: 2 bases; J trimming: 5 bases; junction bases outside the gene matches: 3. Germline-derived CDR1 and CDR2 are MNHEY and SVGAGI. This CDR3 reads CASSYRTSGSDEQYF. The CDR3 DNA is TGTGCCAGCAGTTACAGGACTAGCGGGAGTGACGAGCAGTACTTC.

For this clone: At the DNA level, this CDR3 is encoded by other sequences in the same sample as well. The CDR3, as DNA: TGCGCCAGCAGCCAAAGCGACAGGGGCAATCAGCCCCAGCATTTT. This gives the protein CASSQSDRGNQPQHF. This rearrangement joins TRBV4-1 to TRBJ1-5, with 7 bases fitting TRBD1. V was pared by 2 bases and J by 2 bases, with 3 bases of the junction left unmatched. Germline V lookup: CDR1 MGHRA, CDR2 YSYEKL. The CDR3 runs to 15 residues.

This sequence joins TRBV13 and TRBJ2-7; 12 bases align to TRBD2. The V gene end was trimmed by 4 bases and the J gene end by 0 bases; junction bases not matched to a gene: 4. The CDR3 length is 16 residues. Germline V lookup: CDR1 PRHDT, CDR2 FYEKMQ (reference sequence). The CDR3 sequence: CASSSPTSGSSYEQYF. The CDR3 DNA sequence: TGTGCCAGCAGCTCTCCGACTAGCGGGAGCTCCTACGAGCAGTACTTC.

The rearrangement joins TRBV15 to TRBJ2-1; D is perhaps TRBD2 (6 bases). V lost 3 bases to trimming and J lost 7 bases, with 16 bases between them. Germline CDR1 is LNHNV and CDR2 is YYDKDF (reference sequence). The CDR3 has 15 amino acids. This CDR3 reads CATSRAGWGLNEQFF. As DNA, the CDR3 is TGTGCCACCAGCAGGGCGGGGTGGGGGTTGAATGAGCAGTTCTTC.

The chain carries TRBV2 and TRBJ1-3, with D maybe TRBD1 (6 bases). Germline CDR1 SNHLY, CDR2 FYNNEI. V gave up 5 bases and J gave up 2 bases, with 10 bases separating them. This CDR3 contains 14 residues. CDR3 sequence reads: CASSQQGPGNTIYF. Written as DNA, the CDR3 is TGTGCCAGCAGTCAACAGGGCCCTGGAAACACCATATATTTT.

The chain's CDR3 is CASSRSFDEQYF. The CDR3 region has the DNA TGTGCCAGCAGCCGAAGCTTCGACGAGCAGTACTTC. The chain has TRBV7-6 and TRBJ2-7; D ambiguous. Germline-derived CDR1 and CDR2 are SGHVS and FNYEAQ. V lost 5 bases and J 5 bases, leaving 10 bases between the germline ends. The CDR3 has 12 amino acids.

The chain combines TRBV6-4 with TRBJ2-3, with 7 bases identical to TRBD2. The CDR3 sequence is 13 residues long. Looked up from germline, CDR1 is MRHNA and CDR2 is SNTAGT. V shed 6 bases and J 10 bases; nucleotides not matched to a gene: 10. CDR3 sequence reads: CASRGGTPSPQYF. The DNA for the CDR3 is TGTGCCAGCAGGGGGGGGACGCCTTCCCCGCAGTATTTT.

This rearrangement joins TRBV2 to TRBJ1-5, with 8 bases lining up with TRBD1. Germline V gene lookup returns CDR1 SNHLY and CDR2 FYNNEI. Trimming took 6 bases from V and 6 from J; bases not matched to a gene: 4. The CDR3 covers 13 residues. The CDR3 bases are TGTGCCAGCAGGGACAGGGCGGGTCAGCCCCAGCATTTT. Its protein is CASRDRAGQPQHF.